This T cell receptor (beta chain) is drawn from a study of cytotoxic CD8 clonotypes in ibrutinib-treated CLL. Depths of 1 in 200,000 to 1 in 1 million T cells were the sequencing target. Libraries were prepared by immunoSEQ multiplex PCR; TCRdb keeps only in-frame clonotypes and omits some of them. There are some 300,000 clones in the sample; about 80% occur only once, and under 8.5% lies in the top ten. CDR1 and CDR2 from the germline V gene are GTSNPN and SVGIG (reference sequence). The CDR3 runs to 15 residues. The V and J ends lost 3 bases and 2 bases, in that order; junction bases with no gene match: 5.

Sequenced here: PBMCs, sampled before ibrutinib treatment. This TCR was recovered from a human donor with chronic lymphocytic leukemia. The chain couples TRBV30 to TRBJ2-3, with 10 bases that match TRBD2. The CDR3 loop is CAWSTGLADTDTQYF. DNA for the CDR3: TGTGCCTGGAGCACCGGACTAGCGGACACAGATACGCAGTATTTT.